These 9 T cell receptor beta chains share one sample of origin, sequenced in a study of identical twins. TCRdb reanalysed the 5' RACE reads using MiXCR and keeps one entry per CDR3 protein. The repertoire includes more than 650,000 distinct CDR3 sequences, 5.5% to 6.5% of them detected once, and around 1.9% sits in the top ten. Source material: naive T cells sorted from blood. The source of these receptors is a man younger than 35 in good health.

This clonotype has a count of ten or more. For the CDR3, the DNA is TGTGCCAGCAGCCAAGGAGGGATGGGACAGCCCCAGCATTTT. Amino acids: CASSQGGMGQPQHF. The chain couples TRBV4-2 to TRBJ1-5; D gene unclear. The germline V gene encodes CDR1 LGHNA and CDR2 YNFKEQ. The V gene lost 1 base and the J gene lost 7 bases, with 11 bases spanning the gap. The CDR3 is 14 amino acids.

The CDR3 region has the DNA TGTGCCAGCAGCTTAGTCGGGGGCCCCTACGAGCAGTACGTC. This codes for CASSLVGGPYEQYV. The chain combines TRBV7-9 with TRBJ2-7; D might be TRBD1 or TRBD2, each matching 6 bases. CDR1 and CDR2 from the germline V gene are SEHNR and FQNEAQ (reference sequence). The germline V and J ends were trimmed by 1 base and 2 bases, with 9 bases remaining between them. The CDR3 totals 14 residues.

This clonotype appeared many times. The chain uses TRBV5-6 and TRBJ2-1, with D unclear. In germline, CDR1 is SGHDT, CDR2 YYEEEE. The CDR3 has 13 amino acids. V was clipped by 6 bases and J by 5 bases, with 12 bases between them. The CDR3 region is CASTEIHDNEQFF. CDR3 DNA sequence: TGTGCCAGCACCGAAATTCATGACAATGAGCAGTTCTTC.

This clonotype was counted ten times or more. The rearrangement links TRBV7-9 to TRBJ2-5, with a weak D call TRBD1 (6 bases). The germline V gene has CDR1 SEHNR and CDR2 FQNEAQ (reference sequence). This CDR3 comprises 13 residues. The V end lost 11 bases, the J end lost 1 base, and 14 bases lay between the germline ends. The CDR3: CARRDTSQETQYF. The DNA of the CDR3 is TGTGCCCGCCGGGACACCTCCCAAGAGACCCAGTACTTC.

The V and J genes are TRBV18 and TRBJ1-2; 9 bases map to TRBD1. Germline CDR1 reads KGHSH; CDR2 reads LQKENI. This CDR3 is 17 amino acids long. With V trimmed by 1 base and J by 3 bases, 9 bases remained unmatched. CDR3 residues: CASSPLATGGSDYGYTF. In DNA, the CDR3 is TGTGCCAGCTCACCACTGGCGACAGGGGGTTCGGACTATGGCTACACCTTC.

J is TRBJ2-1 and V is TRBV12-3 or TRBV12-4, with D tentatively TRBD2 (6 bases). V lost 3 bases, J lost 7 bases, and 19 bases lay in between. The CDR3 is made up of 16 amino acids. CDR3 nucleotide sequence: TGTGCCAGCAGTTTTTTGGGGGGTGGGAGTTTGAATGAGCAGTTCTTC. This codes for CASSFLGGGSLNEQFF.

This chain links TRBV7-6 with TRBJ2-2, with D unresolved. This CDR3 has 11 residues. Looked up from germline, CDR1 is SGHVS and CDR2 is FNYEAQ. Trimming shortened V by 10 bases and J by 7 bases, and 10 bases separated the two germline ends. The CDR3, as DNA: TGTGCCATTTTGAGTAGCGGGGAGCTGTTTTTT. This sequence encodes CAILSSGELFF.

There are many counts of this clonotype. The chain combines TRBV29-1 with TRBJ2-2; D gene unclear. V gave up 7 bases and J gave up 7 bases, with 10 bases separating them. The CDR3 is made up of 11 amino acids. Per germline, CDR1 SQVTM and CDR2 ANQGSEA. The CDR3 sequence is CSGSVGGELFF. The CDR3 DNA follows: TGCAGCGGTTCGGTGGGCGGGGAGCTGTTTTTT.

CDR3 sequence (DNA): TGCAGCGTTTTGGGGAAATCGAACACCGGGGAGCTGTTTTTT. Translated, it gives CSVLGKSNTGELFF. The chain carries TRBV29-1 and TRBJ2-2; unclear D gene. Per germline, CDR1 SQVTM and CDR2 ANQGSEA. The ends were cut back, 5 bases at V and 0 bases at J, with 10 bases in the middle. The CDR3 contains 14 residues.